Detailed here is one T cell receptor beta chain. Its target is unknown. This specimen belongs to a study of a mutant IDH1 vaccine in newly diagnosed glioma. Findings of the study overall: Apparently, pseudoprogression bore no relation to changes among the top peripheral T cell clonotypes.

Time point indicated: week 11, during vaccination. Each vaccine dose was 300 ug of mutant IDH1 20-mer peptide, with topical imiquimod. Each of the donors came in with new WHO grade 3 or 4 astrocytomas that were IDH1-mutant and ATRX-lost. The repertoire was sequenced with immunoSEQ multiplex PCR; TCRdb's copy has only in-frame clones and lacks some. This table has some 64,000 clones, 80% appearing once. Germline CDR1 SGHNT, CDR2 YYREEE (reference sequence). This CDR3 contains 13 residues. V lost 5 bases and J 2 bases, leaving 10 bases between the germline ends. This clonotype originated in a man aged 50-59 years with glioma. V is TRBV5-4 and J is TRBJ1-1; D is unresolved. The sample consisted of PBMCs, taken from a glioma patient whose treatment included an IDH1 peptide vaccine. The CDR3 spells CASSRAANTEAFF. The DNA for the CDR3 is TGTGCCAGCAGTCGGGCAGCTAACACTGAAGCTTTCTTT.